This record covers a single T cell receptor (beta chain). This record comes from a study of blood T cell repertoires in COVID-19. This CDR3 comprises 11 residues. Trimming cost V 5 bases and J 8 bases, with 7 bases left between them. The germline V gene encodes CDR1 SGHVS and CDR2 FQNEAQ. Patients in Seattle were enrolled during active infection, then followed longitudinally. Clones were sequenced by immunoSEQ multiplex PCR, and TCRdb holds only the in-frame ones, with some missing. This table has roughly 410,000 clones, about 87% appearing once. J is TRBJ2-1 and V is TRBV7-8; D ambiguous. Input material: peripheral blood. This TCR was sampled from a woman aged 60-75 years with COVID-19, enrolled during active disease. CDR3 bases: TGTGCCAGCAGCCCAGGCGATGAGCAGTTCTTC. Its translation: CASSPGDEQFF.